This entry lists 3 T cell receptor beta chains sequenced from one sample in a study of long-term antiretroviral therapy in people with HIV (dated by TCRdb to between 2020 and 2023). The immunoSEQ hsTCRB v3.0 assay was used at survey level resolution to sequence the TRB variable region. This immuneACCESS table, as held by TCRdb, lists in-frame sequences with V and J called but not all clones. Of the missing ones, under half trace to an unresolved V gene in checked studies; the others have no known cause. This sample holds fewer than 20,000 clones; about 94% were observed only once. About 4.6% of the sample is held by the ten biggest clonotypes. This specimen consisted of unsorted PBMCs, obtained roughly 6.4 years after starting antiretroviral therapy. The receptors were sampled from a woman in her forties or fifties with HIV.

This sequence joins TRBV27 and TRBJ2-5; D might be TRBD1 (6 bases). The ends were cut back, 3 bases at V and 2 bases at J, with 10 bases in the middle. CDR3 length equals 14 residues. CDR1 and CDR2 from the germline V gene are MNHEY and SMNVEV (reference sequence). The CDR3 region is CASSFWGRQETQYF. DNA for the CDR3: TGTGCCAGCAGTTTTTGGGGGCGTCAAGAGACCCAGTACTTC.

The chain couples TRBV28 to TRBJ1-1; D not certain. Trimming removed 2 bases from V and 8 bases from J, with 9 bases in between. Germline V gene data show CDR1 as MDHEN and CDR2 as SYDVKM. The CDR3 spans 12 residues. The CDR3 spells CASSLLGREAFF. The CDR3 bases are TGTGCCAGCAGTTTACTTGGGAGAGAAGCTTTCTTT.

This clone was detected once. CDR3 DNA sequence: TGTGCCTGGAGTGTTGCTGGGAATCCCGGGGAGCTGTTTTTT. Translation: CAWSVAGNPGELFF. This chain joins TRBV30 and TRBJ2-2; D remains unclear. CDR1 is GTSNPN and CDR2 is SVGIG in the germline V gene (reference sequence). CDR3 length: 14 amino acids. Trimming pared 0 bases from V and 6 bases from J, leaving 11 bases between.